The TCR beta chain described here comes from a study of T cell repertoires in ileal Crohn's disease. For the study at large: At surgery, less than 45% of patients smoked, with median disease duration about eight years.

This CDR3 contains 14 residues. Per germline, CDR1 MGHDK and CDR2 SYGVNS. The V segment lost 6 bases and the J segment 4 bases; nucleotides outside the gene matches: 6. Included were adult ileal or ileocolonic Crohn's patients indicated for ileocolonic resection. Sequencing was performed with immunoSEQ multiplex PCR; in TCRdb, only in-frame clones are kept and a portion is missing. The sample records 15,000 to 20,000 clones, 85% to 95% being singletons. The genes are TRBV25-1 and TRBJ1-2, with 9 bases matching TRBD1. This clonotype originated in an adult with Crohn's disease. Sequencing used ileal tissue. The CDR3 loop reads CASRAGTGIYGYTF. The CDR3 DNA reads TGTGCCAGCAGGGCCGGGACAGGGATCTATGGCTACACCTTC.